These T cell receptor beta chains were read from a single sample in a study of beta chain features in type 1 diabetes. The repertoire was sequenced with immunoSEQ multiplex PCR; TCRdb's copy has only in-frame clones and lacks some. Here the sample spans about 250,000 clones, less than 15% being singletons. Material for sequencing was naive CD4+ T cells from blood. These receptors all come from a woman aged 40 to 50 in good health. CDR3s include the opening cysteine and the closing phenylalanine or tryptophan. D genes are given only for firm matches. Only some rows state a clone size, as once, few, many or a class for expanded clones.

>many|TRBJ2-1|.|TRBV5-1
TGCGCCAGCAGCTCGTCTAGCATCGATGAGCAGTTCTTC
CASSSSSIDEQFF
>.|TRBJ2-7|.|TRBV12-5
TGTGCTAGTGGTTGGACAGCACCCTCCTACGAGCAGTACTTC
CASGWTAPSYEQYF
>few|TRBJ2-7|.|TRBV21-1
TGTGCCACCGAATTATGTCAAGAGGGGTACTTC
CATELCQEGYF
>.|TRBJ1-3|.|TRBV18
TGTGCCAGCTCAGCAGGGCCAACTGGAAACACCATATATTTT
CASSAGPTGNTIYF
>.|TRBJ2-7|.|TRBV7-6
TGTGCCAGCAGCTCCTTGCCAGGACTCGCAGAGGGGGAGTACTTC
CASSSLPGLAEGEYF
>few|TRBJ1-5|.|TRBV2
TGTGCCAGCAGTGTGGCCAGAAATAGCAATCAGCCCCAGCATTTT
CASSVARNSNQPQHF
>.|TRBJ2-7|.|TRBV9
TGTGCCAGCAGCGTAGATCCAGCCTCGGGGCAGTACTTC
CASSVDPASGQYF
>.|TRBJ2-1|TRBD1|TRBV5-1
TGCGCCAGCAGCTTGGACAGGGGCTCCTACAATGAGCAGTTCTTC
CASSLDRGSYNEQFF
>few|TRBJ2-5|TRBD2|TRBV9
TGTGCCAGCAGCGGCGGACTAGCGCAGTACCAAGAGACCCAGTACTTC
CASSGGLAQYQETQYF
>.|TRBJ1-4|TRBD1|TRBV6-5
TGTGCCAGCAGTCGAACAGGGGGCTTAGGTGAAAAACTGTTTTTT
CASSRTGGLGEKLFF
>few|TRBJ2-5|TRBD1|TRBV5-4
TGTGCCAGCAGCAGAGGGGGACAGGGTCTGGCCCAGTACTTC
CASSRGGQGLAQYF
>few|TRBJ2-5|.|TRBV10-3
TGTGCCATCAGTGAGTCCCGACCCGGGGAGACCCAGTACTTC
CAISESRPGETQYF
>few|TRBJ2-3|.|TRBV5-5
TGTGCCAGCAGCCCGCGACCCCTCCAGGGCACAGATACGCAGTATTTT
CASSPRPLQGTDTQYF
>few|TRBJ1-2|.|TRBV6-5
TGTGCCAGCAGTCCTCAGGGCCGGGACTATGGCTACACCTTC
CASSPQGRDYGYTF
>.|TRBJ1-5|.|TRBV6-1
TGTGCCGGTCGAAGCAGGGACAATCAGCCCCAGCATTTT
CAGRSRDNQPQHF
>few|TRBJ1-1|TRBD1|TRBV5-1
TGCGCCAGCAGCGGGGCCGGGACAGGAAACACTGAAGCTTTCTTT
CASSGAGTGNTEAFF
>few|TRBJ1-6|TRBD1|TRBV6-6
TGTGCCAGCAGTTACAGGGACAGCTCCTATAATTCACCCCTCCACTTT
CASSYRDSSYNSPLHF
>few|TRBJ1-2|TRBD1|TRBV29-1
TGCAGCGTTGATATGGGGACAGGGGTCTCCTACACCTTC
CSVDMGTGVSYTF
>.|TRBJ1-4|.|TRBV4-1
TGCGCCAGCAGCCAAACCCCGGGGGGAAGTTATTCAACTAATGAAAAACTGTTTTTT
CASSQTPGGSYSTNEKLFF
>few|TRBJ2-2|.|TRBV6-5
TGTGCCAGCGAGGGATTTGGCACCGGGGAGCTGTTTTTT
CASEGFGTGELFF
>.|TRBJ2-7|TRBD2|TRBV25-1
TGTGCCAGCAGCGCTAGCGGGGGGAACTACGAGCAGTACTTC
CASSASGGNYEQYF
>few|TRBJ2-7|.|TRBV5-1
TGCGCCAGCAGCTTGGATATATCCTACGAGCAGTACTTC
CASSLDISYEQYF
>.|TRBJ1-2|TRBD1|TRBV19
TGTGCCAGTAGCCTGACAGGGAGCTCCTATGGCTACACCTTC
CASSLTGSSYGYTF
>few|TRBJ1-4|.|TRBV18
TGTGCCAGCTCACCGGGCACCTCAACTAATGAAAAACTGTTTTTT
CASSPGTSTNEKLFF
>few|TRBJ2-4|TRBD2|TRBV6-6
TGTGCCAGCAGTCTGGCGGGGGATAACCCCAAAAACATTCAGTACTTC
CASSLAGDNPKNIQYF
>.|TRBJ1-6|.|TRBV5-6
TGTGCCAGCAGCCGCGGACAGTTGCTAAGCTCCTATAATTCACCCCTCCACTTT
CASSRGQLLSSYNSPLHF
>few|TRBJ2-3|TRBD1|TRBV18
TGTGCCAGCTCACCGCCTAACCGACAGGGGGACACAGATACGCAGTATTTT
CASSPPNRQGDTDTQYF
>few|TRBJ2-2|TRBD2|TRBV19
TGTGCCAGTAGATCGGGCGGGGGGGCGAACACCGGGGAGCTGTTTTTT
CASRSGGGANTGELFF
>few|TRBJ1-1|.|TRBV7-9
TGTGCCAGCAGCTTATTCTCCAGGGTCACTGAAGCTTTCTTT
CASSLFSRVTEAFF
>.|TRBJ2-5|.|TRBV5-4
TGTGCCAGCAGCTTGGCAGGGGATCTGGAGACCCAGTACTTC
CASSLAGDLETQYF
>.|TRBJ2-6|.|TRBV7-2
TGTGCCAGCAGCCCGATTCACCACAACTCTGGGGCCAACGTCCTGACTTTC
CASSPIHHNSGANVLTF
>few|TRBJ2-5|.|TRBV5-6
TGTGCCAGCAGCCCCCTCCTCGGGGAGACCCAGTACTTC
CASSPLLGETQYF
>.|TRBJ2-1|TRBD2|TRBV25-1
TGTGCCAGCAGTAGGACTAGCGGGGGATCGTACAATGAGCAGTTCTTC
CASSRTSGGSYNEQFF
>.|TRBJ2-7|.|TRBV12-5
TGTGCTAGTGGTTTCAATACAGGCTACGAGCAGTACTTC
CASGFNTGYEQYF
>.|TRBJ2-3|TRBD1|TRBV27
TGTGCCAGCAGAGTCCCGGGACAGGGGTCAGCTACGCAGTATTTT
CASRVPGQGSATQYF
>few|TRBJ2-7|.|TRBV2
TGTGCCAGCTCTCCAGGATACGAGCAGTACTTC
CASSPGYEQYF
>.|TRBJ2-7|.|TRBV9
TGTGCCAGCAGCGTAGGGAGCGGATCCTACGAGCAGTACTTC
CASSVGSGSYEQYF
>few|TRBJ2-1|.|TRBV9
TGTGCCAGCAGCGTACTAGGGGGCTACAATGAGCAGTTCTTC
CASSVLGGYNEQFF
>few|TRBJ1-1|TRBD1|TRBV19
TGTGCCAGTAGTTCCTGGACAGGGGTCGCGGTGAAAGCTTTCTTT
CASSSWTGVAVKAFF
>.|TRBJ1-6|.|TRBV6-1
TGTGCCAGCAGTACGGGGGGGAACGGTAATTCACCCCTCCACTTT
CASSTGGNGNSPLHF
>few|TRBJ2-3|.|TRBV7-9
TGTGCCAGCAGCCCCCGGACAGTGGGTAGCACAGATACGCAGTATTTT
CASSPRTVGSTDTQYF
>.|TRBJ1-1|.|TRBV5-1
TGCGCCAGCAGCTTGGTCGGTAGGAACACTGAAGCTTTCTTT
CASSLVGRNTEAFF
>.|TRBJ1-1|TRBD1|TRBV7-6
TGTGCCAGCAGCAGAACAAGGGGGCCAGTGAACACTGAAGCTTTCTTT
CASSRTRGPVNTEAFF
>few|TRBJ2-1|TRBD1|TRBV10-3
TGTGCCATCAGTGGGAGGACAGGGGGCCCAGTTTTGGATGAGCAGTTCTTC
CAISGRTGGPVLDEQFF
>.|TRBJ2-2|.|TRBV19
TGTGCCAGTAGCCAGAGCCTTGGAGCCGGGGAGCTGTTTTTT
CASSQSLGAGELFF
>few|TRBJ1-1|TRBD1|TRBV11-2
TGTGCCAGCAGCCCGGGACAGGGCACTGAAGCTTTCTTT
CASSPGQGTEAFF
>.|TRBJ2-2|.|TRBV7-8
TGTGCCAGCAGCCCTGCGGGACGCACCGGGGAGCTGTTTTTT
CASSPAGRTGELFF
>.|TRBJ2-2|TRBD2|TRBV19
TGTGCCAGTACCCACGGACTAGTCTTGAACACCGGGGAGCTGTTTTTT
CASTHGLVLNTGELFF
>few|TRBJ2-2|.|TRBV18
TGTGCCAGCTCACCACGGACAGCCGGGGAGCTGTTTTTT
CASSPRTAGELFF
>few|TRBJ2-4|.|TRBV7-6
TGTGCCAGCACCCCTATAGCCAAAAACATTCAGTACTTC
CASTPIAKNIQYF
>.|TRBJ1-5|.|TRBV5-8
TGTGCCAGCAGGAGAACAGGGAGTCAGCCCCAGCATTTT
CASRRTGSQPQHF